These 20 T cell receptor beta chains originate from one sample sequenced in a study of regulatory T cells in long-lasting Graves disease listed by TCRdb under 2021. The library relied on multiplex PCR. Instrument used: Illumina HiSeq 4000. To build TCR beta libraries, CDR3 regions were amplified by Arm-PCR using iRepertoire HTBI primers. The public reads were run again by TCRdb, first through fastp at Q25 and then through MiXCR, and only productive beta chains were kept. Identical CDR3 proteins give one entry, which carries the most common genes and DNA. The sample data list almost 350,000 distinct CDR3 sequences, and around 20% of these were observed just once. The biggest ten clones account for over 25% of the sample. Taken with the paper, the label for time point translates to: persistent/refractory GD, antithyroid drugs over 5 years with positive TRAb. For both TCR sequencing and RNA sequencing, RNA was extracted from PBMCs in TRIzol.

Material: peripheral blood mononuclear cells (PBMCs), obtained when the disease was refractory, from a patient treated with antithyroid drugs. Receptor source: a female donor with Graves disease.

The V gene is TRBV20-1, the J gene TRBJ2-3, with D possibly matching TRBD2 (5 bases). Per germline, CDR1 DFQATT and CDR2 SNEGSKA (reference sequence). The length of the CDR3 is 16 residues. V was pared by 2 bases and J by 1 base, with 16 bases between. The CDR3 coding sequence is TGCAGTGCTAGAAATATTGCGGGCCAGGGCACAGATACGCAGTATTTT. Amino acids: CSARNIAGQGTDTQYF.

This clonotype was detected many times. The chain combines TRBV28 with TRBJ1-1; D remains ambiguous. V shed 3 bases and J shed 6 bases, with 17 bases lying between them. CDR1 and CDR2 from the germline V gene are MDHEN and SYDVKM. This CDR3 is built from 15 residues. The CDR3 DNA reads as TGTGCCAGCAGTTTTGGGGATGCGCCTGGGGCTGAAGCTTTCTTT. It is translated as CASSFGDAPGAEAFF.

Ten or more counts support this clonotype. The chain is built from TRBV29-1 and TRBJ2-7; the D gene could be TRBD1 or TRBD2 (5 bases each). The germline CDR1 and CDR2 sequences are SQVTM and ANQGSEA. This CDR3 spans 13 amino acids. Trimming pared 7 bases from V and 0 bases from J, leaving 13 bases between. CDR3 nucleotides: TGCAGCGCAAGAACCGGGACCTCCTACGAGCAGTACTTC. Residues: CSARTGTSYEQYF.

As for this clonotype: Possible read error: a much larger clone is one base away. Since no conserved phenylalanine or tryptophan closes the CDR3, a read error is the likely cause. The CDR3 sequence is CASSPGQGIWETQYS. Here the CDR3 DNA reads TGTGCCAGCAGCCCCGGACAAGGGATATGGGAGACCCAGTACTCC. The chain joins TRBV7-9 to TRBJ2-5, with a tentative D call TRBD1 (5 bases). CDR3 length: 15 amino acids. V was trimmed by 5 bases and J by 5 bases, leaving 18 bases between them. CDR1 and CDR2 (germline): SEHNR, FQNEAQ (reference sequence).

This clonotype was counted at least ten times. This chain connects TRBV28 to TRBJ2-5; either TRBD1 or TRBD2 may fit D (6 bases each). CDR1 is MDHEN, CDR2 SYDVKM, per germline. The V and J ends lost 3 bases and 4 bases respectively, with 12 bases between them. The CDR3 runs 14 residues. The CDR3 DNA is TGTGCCAGCAGTTTTAGGGGGGTTGGAGAGACCCAGTACTTC. Its protein product is CASSFRGVGETQYF.

There are many counts of this clonotype. CDR3 region: CASSWRGAGANVLTF. The CDR3 region has the DNA TGTGCCAGCAGTTGGAGGGGAGCTGGGGCCAACGTCCTGACTTTC. The J gene is TRBJ2-6, the V gene TRBV28; D is perhaps TRBD2 (6 bases). This CDR3 region has 15 residues. V lost 4 bases and J 2 bases, leaving 9 bases between the germline ends. Germline lookup yields CDR1 MDHEN and CDR2 SYDVKM.

This clonotype was counted ten times or more. The genes are TRBV6-1 and TRBJ1-2; D possibly corresponds to TRBD1 (6 bases). This CDR3 spans 11 amino acids. V was clipped by 6 bases and J by 8 bases, with 10 bases between them. The germline gives CDR1 MNHNS, CDR2 SASEGT. The CDR3 loop is CASREDRGYTF. In nucleotides, the CDR3 is TGTGCCAGCAGGGAGGACAGAGGCTACACCTTC.

This clonotype was seen ten or more times. In nucleotides, the CDR3 is TGTGCCAGCAGTTGGGACGGAGCCTATGGCTACACCTTC. Its translation: CASSWDGAYGYTF. This rearrangement joins TRBV12-3 or TRBV12-4 to TRBJ1-2; a weak D match, TRBD1 (5 bases). Trimming removed 4 bases from V and 4 bases from J, with 10 bases in between. CDR3 length: 13 residues.

This clonotype was counted a few times. The V and J genes are TRBV12-3 or TRBV12-4 and TRBJ2-3, with 13 nucleotides matching TRBD2. This CDR3 is built from 17 residues. After removal of 5 bases from V and 2 bases from J, the junction contained 7 bases not matched to a gene. Here the CDR3 reads CASSHELAGGITDTQYF. CDR3 sequence (DNA): TGTGCCAGCAGTCACGAACTAGCGGGGGGGATCACAGATACGCAGTATTTT.

Ten or more counts support this clonotype. The V call is TRBV11-2, the J call TRBJ1-1; no clear D gene. This CDR3 comprises 15 residues. V shed 4 bases and J shed 1 base, with 13 bases lying between them. Germline values: CDR1 SGHAT, CDR2 FQNNGV. The CDR3 reads CASSSSGPRNTEAFF. In DNA, the CDR3 is TGTGCCAGCAGCTCCTCCGGACCGCGGAACACTGAAGCTTTCTTT.

This clonotype was seen ten or more times. This chain joins TRBV27 and TRBJ2-5; the D call may be TRBD1 or TRBD2 (6 bases each). The CDR3 length is 14 residues. Germline V lookup: CDR1 MNHEY, CDR2 SMNVEV (reference sequence). The V end lost 4 bases, the J end lost 5 bases, and 14 bases lay between the germline ends. The CDR3 protein is CASSSGAWGETQYF. The CDR3 bases are TGTGCCAGCAGTTCGGGGGCATGGGGGGAGACCCAGTACTTC.

This clonotype was counted only a few times. This sequence joins TRBV7-9 and TRBJ1-1; D is ambiguous. The germline gives CDR1 SEHNR, CDR2 FQNEAQ (reference sequence). The CDR3 length is 10 residues. V was cut by 5 bases and J by 6 bases, with 4 bases left in between. The CDR3 nucleotides are TGTGCCAGCAGCAGGTCTGAAGCTTTCTTT. It translates to CASSRSEAFF.

Comment on this clonotype: A read error is possible here, since a much larger clone lies one base away. This chain uses TRBV6-2 or TRBV6-3 with TRBJ1-5; possibly TRBD1 for D (5 bases). V shed 3 bases and J shed 6 bases, with 12 bases lying between them. The CDR3 has 14 residues. Germline V CDR1 and CDR2: MNHEY, SVGEGT. The CDR3 is CASSYEGPAQPQHF. In DNA form, the CDR3 reads TGTGCCAGCAGTTATGAGGGGCCGGCTCAGCCCCAGCATTTT.

The gene calls are TRBV10-3 and TRBJ2-7, with TRBD2 as a possible D gene (6 bases). Germline-derived CDR1 and CDR2 are ENHRY and SYGVKD. There are 14 residues in the CDR3. V lost 5 bases, J lost 3 bases, and 14 bases lay in between. CDR3 sequence reads: CAISSGLEGYEQYF. DNA for the CDR3: TGTGCCATCAGTTCGGGACTCGAGGGCTACGAGCAGTACTTC.

This clonotype was counted only a few times. This rearrangement joins TRBV7-8 to TRBJ1-3; D is uncertain. Germline V gives CDR1 SGHVS, CDR2 FQNEAQ. Trimming took 0 bases from V and 4 from J, leaving 7 bases between them. The CDR3 consists of 14 residues. CDR3 residues: CASSLARTGNTIYF. The CDR3 nucleotides read TGTGCCAGCAGCTTAGCCAGAACCGGAAACACCATATATTTT.

In its sample, this clonotype was seen many times. A read error is possible here, since a much larger clone lies one base away. J is TRBJ2-7 and V is TRBV30; unclear D gene. CDR3 length: 11 amino acids. In germline, CDR1 is GTSNPN, CDR2 SVGIG (reference sequence). The V end was cut by 1 base, the J end by 5 bases, with 6 bases between. The chain's CDR3 is CAWSGAHEQYF. The CDR3 bases are TGTGCCTGGAGTGGCGCCCACGAGCAGTACTTC. The variable domain in full, completed from reference TRBV30 and TRBJ2-7, reads SQTIHQWPATLVQPVGSPLSLECTVEGTSNPNLYWYRQAAGRGLQLLFYSVGIGQISSEVPQNLSASRPQDRQFILSSKKLLLSDSGFYLCAWSGAHEQYFGPGTRLTVT.

The V gene is TRBV18, the J gene TRBJ2-7; 9 bases are shared with TRBD1. The CDR3 is made up of 14 amino acids. CDR1 is KGHSH and CDR2 is LQKENI in the germline V gene. V shed 4 bases, J shed 5 bases, and the junction held 6 bases outside the gene matches. The CDR3 nucleotides read TGTGCCAGCTCACTTTCGGGACAGGGTGACGAGCAGTACTTC. It yields the protein CASSLSGQGDEQYF.

At least ten counts were recorded for this clonotype. V usage is TRBV27 and J usage is TRBJ1-1; D unclear. This CDR3 comprises 13 residues. Looked up from germline, CDR1 is MNHEY and CDR2 is SMNVEV (reference sequence). The V end lost 3 bases, the J end lost 0 bases, and 5 bases lay between the germline ends. CDR3 in amino acids: CASSFLMNTEAFF. For the CDR3, the DNA is TGTGCCAGCAGTTTTCTGATGAACACTGAAGCTTTCTTT.

About this clonotype itself: This clone may be a read error of a much larger clone one base away. The rearrangement links TRBV25-1 to TRBJ2-2; D is ambiguous. The length of the CDR3 is 12 residues. Trimming cost V 3 bases and J 4 bases, with 3 bases left between them. Germline CDR1 MGHDK, CDR2 SYGVNS. Here the CDR3 reads CASSEGTGELFF. The CDR3 DNA reads as TGTGCCAGCAGTGAGGGCACCGGGGAGCTGTTTTTT.

This clonotype was observed a handful of times. The chain employs TRBV3-1 and TRBJ2-2; tentatively, D is TRBD1 (5 bases). Germline V lookup: CDR1 LGHDT, CDR2 YNNKEL (reference sequence). Trimming removed 7 bases from V and 5 bases from J, with 11 bases in between. The CDR3 is 13 residues long. CDR3 coding DNA: TGTGCCAGCACCCCCCAGGGAACCGGGGAGCTGTTTTTT. Its translation: CASTPQGTGELFF.